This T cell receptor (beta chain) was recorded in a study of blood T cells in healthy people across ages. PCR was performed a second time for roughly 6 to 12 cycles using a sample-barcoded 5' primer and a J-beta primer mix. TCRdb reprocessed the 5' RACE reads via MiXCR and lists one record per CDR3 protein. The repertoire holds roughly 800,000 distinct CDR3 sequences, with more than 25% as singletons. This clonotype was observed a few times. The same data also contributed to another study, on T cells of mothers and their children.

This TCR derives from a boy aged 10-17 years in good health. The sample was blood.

The CDR3 loop is CASSQGPDSGAKNIQYF. CDR3 sequence (DNA): TGCGCCAGCAGCCAAGGGCCGGATAGCGGGGCCAAAAACATTCAGTACTTC. J is TRBJ2-4 and V is TRBV4-3, with 7 bases lining up with TRBD2. The V gene end was trimmed by 1 base and the J gene end by 1 base; junction bases not matched to a gene: 7. The CDR3 length is 17 residues. Germline-derived CDR1 and CDR2 are LGHNA and YSLEER.